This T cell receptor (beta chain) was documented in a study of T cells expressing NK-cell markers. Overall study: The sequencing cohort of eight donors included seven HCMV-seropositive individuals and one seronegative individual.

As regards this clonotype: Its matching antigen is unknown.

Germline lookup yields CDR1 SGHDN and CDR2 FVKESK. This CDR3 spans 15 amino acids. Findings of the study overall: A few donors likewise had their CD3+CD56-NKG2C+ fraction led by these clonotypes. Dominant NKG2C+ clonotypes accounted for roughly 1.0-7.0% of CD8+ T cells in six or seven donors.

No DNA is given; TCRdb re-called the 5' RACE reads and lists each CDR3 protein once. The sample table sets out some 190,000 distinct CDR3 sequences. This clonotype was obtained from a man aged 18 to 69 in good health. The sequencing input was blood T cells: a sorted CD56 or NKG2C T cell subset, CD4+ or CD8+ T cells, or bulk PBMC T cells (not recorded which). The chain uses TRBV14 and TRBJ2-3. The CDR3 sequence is CASSQVPLNTDTQYF.